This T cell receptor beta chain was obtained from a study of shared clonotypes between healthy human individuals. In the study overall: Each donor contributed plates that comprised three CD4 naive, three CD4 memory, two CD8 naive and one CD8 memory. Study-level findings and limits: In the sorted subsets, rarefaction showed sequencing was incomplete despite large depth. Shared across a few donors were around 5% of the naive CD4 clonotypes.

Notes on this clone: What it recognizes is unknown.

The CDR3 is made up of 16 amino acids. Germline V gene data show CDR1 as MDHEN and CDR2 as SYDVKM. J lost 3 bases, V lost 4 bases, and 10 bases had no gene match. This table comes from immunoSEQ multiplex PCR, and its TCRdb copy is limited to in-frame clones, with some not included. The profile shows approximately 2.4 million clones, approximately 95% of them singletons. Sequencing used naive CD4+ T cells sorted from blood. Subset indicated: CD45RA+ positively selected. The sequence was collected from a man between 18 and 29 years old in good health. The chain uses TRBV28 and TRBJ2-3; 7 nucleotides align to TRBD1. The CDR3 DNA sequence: TGTGCCAGCAGTTCTTTGACAGGGAAGAGGACAGATACGCAGTATTTT. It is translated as CASSSLTGKRTDTQYF.